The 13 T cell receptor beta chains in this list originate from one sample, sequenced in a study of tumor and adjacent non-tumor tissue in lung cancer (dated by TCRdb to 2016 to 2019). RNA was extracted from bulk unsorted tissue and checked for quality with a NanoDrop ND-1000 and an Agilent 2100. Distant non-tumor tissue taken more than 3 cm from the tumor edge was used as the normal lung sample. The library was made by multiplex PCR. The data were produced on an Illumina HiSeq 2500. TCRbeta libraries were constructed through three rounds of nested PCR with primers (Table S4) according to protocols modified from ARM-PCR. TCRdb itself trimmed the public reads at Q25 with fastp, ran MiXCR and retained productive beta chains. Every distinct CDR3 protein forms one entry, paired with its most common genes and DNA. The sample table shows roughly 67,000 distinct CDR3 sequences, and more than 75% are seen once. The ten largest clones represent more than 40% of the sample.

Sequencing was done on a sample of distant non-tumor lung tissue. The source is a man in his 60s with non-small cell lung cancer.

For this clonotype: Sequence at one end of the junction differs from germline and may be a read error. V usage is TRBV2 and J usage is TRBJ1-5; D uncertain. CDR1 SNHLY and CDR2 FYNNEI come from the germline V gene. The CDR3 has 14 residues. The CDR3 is CTSSGSSFNQPQHF. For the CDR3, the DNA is TGTACCAGCAGTGGTAGCAGTTTCAATCAGCCCCAGCATTTT.

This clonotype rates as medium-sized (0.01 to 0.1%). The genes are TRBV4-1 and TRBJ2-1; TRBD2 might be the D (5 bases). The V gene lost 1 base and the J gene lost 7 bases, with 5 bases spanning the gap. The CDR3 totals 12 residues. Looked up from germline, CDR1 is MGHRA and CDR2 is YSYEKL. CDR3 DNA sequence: TGCGCCAGCAGCCAAGGGACTAATGAGCAGTTCTTC. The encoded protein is CASSQGTNEQFF.

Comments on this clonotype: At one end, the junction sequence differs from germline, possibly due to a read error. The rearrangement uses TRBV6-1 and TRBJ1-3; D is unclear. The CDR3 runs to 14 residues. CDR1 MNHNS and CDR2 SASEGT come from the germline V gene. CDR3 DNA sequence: TGTCCCAGCGTCCTGCACGGAGGTAGAAACACCATATATTTT. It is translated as CPSVLHGGRNTIYF.

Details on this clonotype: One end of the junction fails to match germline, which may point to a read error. The CDR3 DNA sequence: TGTGCTAGCAGTTTAAGTCTAGCGGGGCGTCGCGAGCAGTACTTC. Protein sequence: CASSLSLAGRREQYF. The rearrangement joins TRBV28 to TRBJ2-7; TRBD2 matches 9 bases. CDR3 length: 15 amino acids. Germline loops: CDR1 MDHEN, CDR2 SYDVKM.

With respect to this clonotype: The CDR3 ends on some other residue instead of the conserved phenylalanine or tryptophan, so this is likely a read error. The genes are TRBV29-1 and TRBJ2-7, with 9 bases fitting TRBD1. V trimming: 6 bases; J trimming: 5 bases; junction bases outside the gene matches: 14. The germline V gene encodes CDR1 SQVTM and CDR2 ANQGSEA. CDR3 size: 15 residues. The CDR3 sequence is CSVTRGGQGSHEQYN. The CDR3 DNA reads TGCAGCGTAACAAGGGGGGGACAGGGTTCCCACGAGCAGTACAAC.

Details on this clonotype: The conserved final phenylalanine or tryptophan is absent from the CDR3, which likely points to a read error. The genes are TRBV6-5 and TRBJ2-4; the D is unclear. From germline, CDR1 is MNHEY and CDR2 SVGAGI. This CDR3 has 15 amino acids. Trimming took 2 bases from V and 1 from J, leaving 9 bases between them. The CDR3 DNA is TGTGCCAGCAGTTACAGGTTAGAGGCCAAAAACATTCAGTACTGC. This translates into CASSYRLEAKNIQYC.

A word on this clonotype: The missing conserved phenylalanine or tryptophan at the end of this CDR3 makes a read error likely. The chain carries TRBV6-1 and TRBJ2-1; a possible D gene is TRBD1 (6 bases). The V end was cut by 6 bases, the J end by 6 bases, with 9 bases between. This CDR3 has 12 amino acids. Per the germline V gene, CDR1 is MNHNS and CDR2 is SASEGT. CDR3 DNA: TGTGCCAGCAGAGAGGGGGTCAATGAGCAGTTCATC. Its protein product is CASREGVNEQFI.

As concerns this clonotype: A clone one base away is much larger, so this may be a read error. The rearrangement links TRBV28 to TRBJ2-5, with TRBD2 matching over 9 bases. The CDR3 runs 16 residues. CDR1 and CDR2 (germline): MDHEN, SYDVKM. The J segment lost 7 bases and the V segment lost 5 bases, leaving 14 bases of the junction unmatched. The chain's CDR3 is CASSLTSGGAAVTQYF. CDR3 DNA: TGTGCCAGCAGTCTGACTAGCGGAGGTGCCGCGGTGACCCAGTACTTC.

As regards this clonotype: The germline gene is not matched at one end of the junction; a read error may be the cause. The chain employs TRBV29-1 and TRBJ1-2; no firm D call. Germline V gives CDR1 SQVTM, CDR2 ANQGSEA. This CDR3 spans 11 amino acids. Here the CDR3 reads CSVTVDYGYSF. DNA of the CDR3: TGCAGCGTTACGGTGGACTATGGCTACTCCTTC.

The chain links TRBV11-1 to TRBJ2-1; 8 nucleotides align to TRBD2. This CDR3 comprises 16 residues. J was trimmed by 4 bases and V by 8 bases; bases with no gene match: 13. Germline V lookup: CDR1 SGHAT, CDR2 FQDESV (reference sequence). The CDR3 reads CASGPETRGGYNEQFF. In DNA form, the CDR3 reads TGTGCCAGCGGTCCAGAGACACGGGGGGGATACAATGAGCAGTTCTTC.

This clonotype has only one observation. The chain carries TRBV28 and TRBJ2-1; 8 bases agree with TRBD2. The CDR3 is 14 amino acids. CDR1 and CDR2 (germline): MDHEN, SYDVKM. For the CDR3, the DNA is TGTGTCAGTAGTCTTCCTAGCGGGCTCAATGAGCAGTTCTTC. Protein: CVSSLPSGLNEQFF.

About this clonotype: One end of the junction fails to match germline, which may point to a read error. As DNA, the CDR3 is TGTGCCCGCAGCCAAGTTAGAGCGGCCACCTGGGAGCTGTTTTTT. It translates to CARSQVRAATWELFF. The V gene is TRBV14, the J gene TRBJ2-2, with a tentative D call TRBD2 (5 bases). The germline V gene encodes CDR1 SGHDN and CDR2 FVKESK. This CDR3 has 15 amino acids.

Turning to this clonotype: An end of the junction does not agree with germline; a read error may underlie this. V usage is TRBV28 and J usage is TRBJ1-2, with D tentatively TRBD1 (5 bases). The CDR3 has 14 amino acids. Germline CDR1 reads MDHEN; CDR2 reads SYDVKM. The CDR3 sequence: CATSPLGTKIGYIF. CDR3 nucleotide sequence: TGTGCCACCAGTCCACTAGGGACCAAAATTGGCTACATCTTC.